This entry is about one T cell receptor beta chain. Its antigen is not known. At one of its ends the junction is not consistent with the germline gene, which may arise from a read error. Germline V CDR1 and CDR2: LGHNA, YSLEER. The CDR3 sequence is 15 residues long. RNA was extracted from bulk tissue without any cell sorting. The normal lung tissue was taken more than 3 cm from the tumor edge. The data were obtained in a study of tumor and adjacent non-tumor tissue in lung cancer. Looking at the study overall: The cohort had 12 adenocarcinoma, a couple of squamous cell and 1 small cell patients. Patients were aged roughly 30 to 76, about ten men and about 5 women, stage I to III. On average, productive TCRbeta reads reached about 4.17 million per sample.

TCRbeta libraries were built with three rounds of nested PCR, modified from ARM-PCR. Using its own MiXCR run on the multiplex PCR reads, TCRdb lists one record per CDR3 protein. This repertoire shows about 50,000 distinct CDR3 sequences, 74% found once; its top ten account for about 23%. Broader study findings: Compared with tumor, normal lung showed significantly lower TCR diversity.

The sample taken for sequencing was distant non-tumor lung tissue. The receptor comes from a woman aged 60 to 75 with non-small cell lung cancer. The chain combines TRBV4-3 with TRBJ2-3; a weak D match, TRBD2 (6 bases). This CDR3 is CASSNGLTSIDTQYF. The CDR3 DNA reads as TGCGCCAGCAGCAACGGACTAACGAGCATAGATACGCAGTATTTT.